This T cell receptor (beta chain) was recovered during a study of T cell repertoires in cytomegalovirus infection. TCRdb fed the reads into MiXCR, producing one record per CDR3 protein. The sample records about 180,000 distinct CDR3 sequences, 20% to 25% being singletons. V gave up 5 bases and J gave up 0 bases, with 8 bases separating them. Germline-derived CDR1 and CDR2 are SEHNR and FQNEAQ (reference sequence). This CDR3 spans 13 amino acids. This clonotype has only one observation. Its target is not known. The TCR sequence derives from a human donor in good health (CMV status not recorded). Some clones in this sample may be carry-over from other donors' samples. The chain employs TRBV7-9 and TRBJ2-7; TRBD2 might be the D (6 bases). The sequenced sample was CD8+ T cells from cultured PBMCs, obtained from culture after CMV antigen stimulation. For the CDR3, the DNA is TGTGCCAGCAGCGGCGGGATCTCCTACGAGCAGTACTTC. Its protein is CASSGGISYEQYF. Full variable domain (missing parts from reference TRBV7-9 and TRBJ2-7): DTGVSQNPRHKITKRGQNVTFRCDPISEHNRLYWYRQTLGQGPEFLTYFQNEAQLEKSRLLSDRFSAERPKGSFSTLEIQRTEQGDSAMYLCASSGGISYEQYFGPGTRLTVT.